The 18 T cell receptor beta chains in this list originate from one sample, sequenced in a study of cytomegalovirus exposure and HLA in healthy donors. PCR amplification relied on 60 Vbeta primers (plus 13 Jbeta primers). The data were produced by immunoSEQ multiplex PCR, yet TCRdb's version contains in-frame clones alone and is incomplete. The repertoire consists of about 220,000 clones, with 76% occurring once and the leading ten covering around 0.63%. The sequenced material came from PBMCs. The receptors were gathered from a young man in good health and CMV-seronegative.

The chain employs TRBV15 and TRBJ1-1; 7 bases align to TRBD1. The V segment lost 3 bases and the J segment 0 bases; nucleotides outside the gene matches: 7. The germline gives CDR1 LNHNV, CDR2 YYDKDF (reference sequence). This CDR3 is 16 amino acids long. CDR3 nucleotides: TGTGCCACCAGCAGTCCCTGGACAGGAGTGAACACTGAAGCTTTCTTT. Amino acids: CATSSPWTGVNTEAFF. The complete variable domain, with remaining parts taken from reference TRBV15 and TRBJ1-1, reads DAMVIQNPRYQVTQFGKPVTLSCSQTLNHNVMYWYQQKSSQAPKLLFHYYDKDFNNEADTPDNFQSRRPNTSFCFLDIRSPGLGDTAMYLCATSSPWTGVNTEAFFGQGTRLTVV.

The J gene is TRBJ1-3, the V gene TRBV5-1; 8 bases map to TRBD1. Per germline, CDR1 SGHRS and CDR2 YFSETQ. The CDR3 is 15 residues long. V lost 4 bases, J lost 0 bases, and 3 bases stayed unmatched. Here the CDR3 DNA reads TGCGCCAGCAGCGGACAGGGTGGCTCTGGAAACACCATATATTTT. Its translation: CASSGQGGSGNTIYF.

The genes are TRBV4-1 and TRBJ2-7; 7 positions match TRBD2. V was clipped by 3 bases and J by 5 bases; unmatched bases: 1. The CDR3 is 12 residues long. The germline gives CDR1 MGHRA, CDR2 YSYEKL. This CDR3 is CASSQGGDEQYF. CDR3 coding DNA: TGCGCCAGCAGCCAGGGGGGGGACGAGCAGTACTTC.

This clone was counted a few times. The rearrangement joins TRBV30 to TRBJ1-2; the D is unclear. Trimming removed 4 bases from V and 0 bases from J, with 6 bases in between. Germline-derived CDR1 and CDR2 are GTSNPN and SVGIG (reference sequence). The CDR3 has 12 residues. The CDR3 DNA reads as TGTGCCTGGAAGCCAACTAACTATGGCTACACCTTC. This sequence encodes CAWKPTNYGYTF.

The chain employs TRBV27 and TRBJ1-5; the D gene is possibly TRBD1 (5 bases). V was clipped by 4 bases and J by 4 bases, with 11 bases between them. CDR1 is MNHEY and CDR2 is SMNVEV in the germline V gene (reference sequence). The CDR3 has 14 residues. Written as DNA, the CDR3 is TGTGCCAGCAGTTCGATACAGGTTAATCAGCCCCAGCATTTT. Translation gives CASSSIQVNQPQHF.

The chain is built from TRBV6-1 and TRBJ1-5, with 7 bases aligning to TRBD1. The CDR3 runs 15 residues. V shed 6 bases, J shed 5 bases, and the junction held 10 bases outside the gene matches. Per the germline V gene, CDR1 is MNHNS and CDR2 is SASEGT. The CDR3 reads CASSVPGTAYQPQHF. CDR3 DNA sequence: TGTGCCAGCAGCGTCCCGGGGACAGCTTATCAGCCCCAGCATTTT.

The chain has TRBV19 and TRBJ1-2, with D perhaps TRBD1 (5 bases). The CDR3 length is 16 residues. The V and J ends lost 6 bases and 7 bases respectively, with 24 bases between them. Germline-derived CDR1 and CDR2 are LNHDA and SQIVND (reference sequence). The CDR3 here is CASRTDGSRHGGGYTF. CDR3 sequence (DNA): TGTGCCAGTAGAACGGACGGTTCCCGCCACGGGGGTGGCTACACCTTC. The full variable domain, rest sourced from reference TRBV19 and TRBJ1-2, is DGGITQSPKYLFRKEGQNVTLSCEQNLNHDAMYWYRQDPGQGLRLIYYSQIVNDFQKGDIAEGYSVSREKKESFPLTVTSAQKNPTAFYLCASRTDGSRHGGGYTFGSGTRLTVV.

The chain uses TRBV2 and TRBJ2-6; D is possibly TRBD2 (6 bases). The CDR3 length is 16 residues. The germline V and J ends were trimmed by 10 bases and 0 bases, with 16 bases remaining between them. Germline CDR1 and CDR2: SNHLY and FYNNEI. CDR3 nucleotide sequence: TGTGCCATACAAGGCCAGCGGGTCTCTGGGGCCAACGTCCTGACTTTC. Protein product: CAIQGQRVSGANVLTF. The full variable domain, in which reference TRBV2 and TRBJ2-6 provide the parts outside the CDR3, is EPEVTQTPSHQVTQMGQEVILRCVPISNHLYFYWYRQILGQKVEFLVSFYNNEISEKSEIFDDQFSVERPDGSNFTLKIRSTKLEDSAMYFCAIQGQRVSGANVLTFGAGSRLTVL.

The genes are TRBV18 and TRBJ2-3; possible D gene TRBD2, 5 bases. V shed 3 bases and J shed 2 bases, with 18 bases lying between them. CDR1 KGHSH and CDR2 LQKENI come from the germline V gene. The CDR3 spans 17 residues. In DNA form, the CDR3 reads TGTGCCAGCTCACCCCGGAACGCGATAGCGTACACAGATACGCAGTATTTT. The encoded protein is CASSPRNAIAYTDTQYF. Based on the CDR3 plus reference TRBV18 and TRBJ2-3, the full variable domain is NAGVMQNPRHLVRRRGQEARLRCSPMKGHSHVYWYRQLPEEGLKFMVYLQKENIIDESGMPKERFSAEFPKEGPSILRIQQVVRGDSAAYFCASSPRNAIAYTDTQYFGPGTRLTVL.

The V call is TRBV29-1, the J call TRBJ2-7, with D tentatively TRBD1 (6 bases). Germline CDR1 is SQVTM and CDR2 is ANQGSEA. There are 12 residues in the CDR3. V dropped 7 bases and J dropped 2 bases, with 12 bases sitting between them. The CDR3 DNA follows: TGCAGCGCTAACAGGGACACCTACGAGCAGTACTTC. It translates to CSANRDTYEQYF.

CDR3: CASSSGGETQYF. CDR3 coding DNA: TGTGCCTCCTCATCGGGGGGCGAGACCCAGTACTTC. This sequence joins TRBV27 and TRBJ2-5; D may be TRBD2 (7 bases). The CDR3 totals 12 residues. V was cut by 11 bases and J by 5 bases, with 15 bases left in between. Germline V gene data show CDR1 as MNHEY and CDR2 as SMNVEV (reference sequence).

The genes are TRBV19 and TRBJ2-7; 9 bases are shared with TRBD1. V gave up 5 bases and J gave up 6 bases; unmatched junction bases: 8. The CDR3 runs to 14 residues. Germline CDR1 LNHDA, CDR2 SQIVND (reference sequence). CDR3 bases: TGTGCCAGTAGTGAGACAGGGGGGTCGTCCGAGCAGTACTTC. Residues: CASSETGGSSEQYF. Drawing the rest from reference TRBV19 and TRBJ2-7, the complete variable domain is DGGITQSPKYLFRKEGQNVTLSCEQNLNHDAMYWYRQDPGQGLRLIYYSQIVNDFQKGDIAEGYSVSREKKESFPLTVTSAQKNPTAFYLCASSETGGSSEQYFGPGTRLTVT.

CDR3 residues: CASRLLVGTEAFF. The DNA of the CDR3 is TGTGCCAGTAGGCTACTAGTCGGCACTGAAGCTTTCTTT. The chain links TRBV19 to TRBJ1-1; D is unclear. Germline V lookup: CDR1 LNHDA, CDR2 SQIVND (reference sequence). This CDR3 spans 13 amino acids. V was clipped by 6 bases and J by 4 bases, with 12 bases between them. Complete variable domain (other parts from reference TRBV19 and TRBJ1-1): DGGITQSPKYLFRKEGQNVTLSCEQNLNHDAMYWYRQDPGQGLRLIYYSQIVNDFQKGDIAEGYSVSREKKESFPLTVTSAQKNPTAFYLCASRLLVGTEAFFGQGTRLTVV.

This chain connects TRBV5-6 to TRBJ1-3, with TRBD1 matching 8 bases. The CDR3 consists of 16 residues. With V trimmed by 1 base and J by 3 bases, 6 bases remained unmatched. Germline values: CDR1 SGHDT, CDR2 YYEEEE. CDR3 protein: CASSLYQGASGNTIYF. CDR3 DNA: TGTGCCAGCAGCTTGTACCAGGGGGCCAGTGGAAACACCATATATTTT.

This chain uses TRBV9 with TRBJ2-5, with 14 positions matching TRBD2. Germline-derived CDR1 and CDR2 are SGDLS and YYNGEE. The J segment lost 4 bases and the V segment lost 5 bases, leaving 10 bases of the junction unmatched. This CDR3 spans 17 amino acids. The CDR3 DNA follows: TGTGCCAGCAGTCGGGGGGGACTAGCGGGAGTTACAGAGACCCAGTACTTC. Encoded protein: CASSRGGLAGVTETQYF. Based on the CDR3 plus reference TRBV9 and TRBJ2-5, the full variable domain is DSGVTQTPKHLITATGQRVTLRCSPRSGDLSVYWYQQSLDQGLQFLIQYYNGEERAKGNILERFSAQQFPDLHSELNLSSLELGDSALYFCASSRGGLAGVTETQYFGPGTRLLVL.

The chain carries TRBV11-2 and TRBJ1-4; 8 nucleotides align to TRBD1. The germline CDR1 and CDR2 sequences are SGHAT and FQNNGV. Trimming at V came to 2 bases and at J to 4 bases, leaving 9 bases not matched to a gene. This CDR3 comprises 17 residues. The CDR3, as DNA: TGTGCCAGCAGCTTACCCCCGGGACAGGCTATTAATGAAAAACTGTTTTTT. Translation gives CASSLPPGQAINEKLFF. The whole variable domain, filled in from reference TRBV11-2 and TRBJ1-4, reads EAGVAQSPRYKIIEKRQSVAFWCNPISGHATLYWYQQILGQGPKLLIQFQNNGVVDDSQLPKDRFSAERLKGVDSTLKIQPAKLEDSAVYLCASSLPPGQAINEKLFFGSGTQLSVL.

This chain uses TRBV7-9 with TRBJ1-2, with a tentative D call TRBD1 (5 bases). V was pared by 11 bases and J by 6 bases, with 16 bases between. CDR3 length: 12 amino acids. Germline V CDR1 and CDR2: SEHNR, FQNEAQ (reference sequence). In nucleotides, the CDR3 is TGTGCCGGGAACGGGGGAGGCCATGGCTACACCTTC. This translates into CAGNGGGHGYTF.

In this sample, this clone turned up once. The DNA of the CDR3 is TGCGCCAGCAGCCCTAGCGGACAGCTCAATCAGCCCCAGCATTTT. This gives the protein CASSPSGQLNQPQHF. The chain employs TRBV5-1 and TRBJ1-5; the D gene is possibly TRBD1 (6 bases). The CDR3 contains 15 residues. CDR1 and CDR2 from the germline V gene are SGHRS and YFSETQ. The germline V and J ends were trimmed by 4 bases and 3 bases, with 14 bases remaining between them.